Listed below are T cell receptor beta chains from one sample, sequenced in a study of cytomegalovirus exposure and HLA in healthy donors. Profiling relied on immunoSEQ multiplex PCR, and the TCRdb table lists in-frame clones only, not all of them. The sample lists 150,000 to 200,000 clones; 82% were seen once. The sample comprised PBMCs. Every receptor here comes from a male donor in good health and CMV-seronegative. Each CDR3 is given with its conserved first and last residue. D genes are given only for firm matches. Some rows have no size entry. The others give once, few or many, or a class for an expanded clone.

D: -; size: -; J: TRBJ1-2; V: TRBV5-4; DNA: TGTGCCAGCAGCTTGTTTAAGGGGGACTATGGCTACACCTTC; CDR3: CASSLFKGDYGYTF
D: -; size: -; J: TRBJ1-3; V: TRBV7-2; DNA: TGTGCCAGCAGCTTAGTTGTTTCCTCCGGAAACACCATATATTTT; CDR3: CASSLVVSSGNTIYF
D: TRBD1; size: -; J: TRBJ1-1; V: TRBV11-2; DNA: TGTGCCAGCAGCTTAGGGACAGGGGTAAACAGCGAAGCTTTCTTT; CDR3: CASSLGTGVNSEAFF
D: -; size: few; J: TRBJ1-3; V: TRBV21-1; DNA: TGTGCCAGCCACAGGGGCTCTGGAAACACCATATATTTT; CDR3: CASHRGSGNTIYF
D: -; size: -; J: TRBJ2-2; V: TRBV2; DNA: TGTGCCAGCACTTCAGGGCCGGGCACCGGGGAGCTGTTTTTT; CDR3: CASTSGPGTGELFF
D: TRBD1; size: -; J: TRBJ1-6; V: TRBV28; DNA: TGTGCCAGCAGAGGGGGCCTTTCTAATTCACCCCTCCACTTT; CDR3: CASRGGLSNSPLHF
D: -; size: -; J: TRBJ1-4; V: TRBV9; DNA: TGTGCCAGCAGCGTCGGAGGGGAAGGAGGAAAACTGTTTTTT; CDR3: CASSVGGEGGKLFF
D: TRBD1; size: -; J: TRBJ1-2; V: TRBV29-1; DNA: TGCAGCGTTGGAAGGACAGGGGAAGGCTATGGCTACACCTTC; CDR3: CSVGRTGEGYGYTF
D: -; size: -; J: TRBJ2-2; V: TRBV10-2; DNA: TGCGCCAGCAGACGGGACACAAACACCGGGGAGCTGTTTTTT; CDR3: CASRRDTNTGELFF
D: -; size: -; J: TRBJ1-2; V: TRBV12-5; DNA: TGTGCTAGTGGTTTGGTACAGGTTTGGGTTCGCTATGGCTACACCTTC; CDR3: CASGLVQVWVRYGYTF
D: TRBD1; size: -; J: TRBJ1-3; V: TRBV7-6; DNA: TGTGCCAGCAGCAGTCAACAGGGGGCTGGAAACACCATATATTTT; CDR3: CASSSQQGAGNTIYF
D: -; size: -; J: TRBJ1-2; V: TRBV5-4; DNA: TGTGCCAGCAGCTTACAGGGTGACTATGGCTACACCTTC; CDR3: CASSLQGDYGYTF
D: -; size: once; J: TRBJ2-3; V: TRBV15; DNA: TGTGCCACCAGCAGAGATACCGGGAGAGATACGCAGTATTTT; CDR3: CATSRDTGRDTQYF
D: -; size: -; J: TRBJ2-3; V: TRBV7-9; DNA: TGTGCCAGCAGCTTATACCAGTCAGATACGCAGTATTTT; CDR3: CASSLYQSDTQYF
D: -; size: -; J: TRBJ1-2; V: TRBV2; DNA: TGTGCCAGTGGGTCGGGGGACTATGGCTACACCTTC; CDR3: CASGSGDYGYTF
D: TRBD1; size: -; J: TRBJ2-2; V: TRBV9; DNA: TGTGCCAGCGGAAGACAGGGGGAGGCCGGGGAGCTGTTTTTT; CDR3: CASGRQGEAGELFF
D: TRBD2; size: -; J: TRBJ2-1; V: TRBV7-3; DNA: TGTGCCAGCAGCCCCAGACTAGCGCTCAATGAGCAGTTCTTC; CDR3: CASSPRLALNEQFF
D: -; size: -; J: TRBJ1-6; V: TRBV9; DNA: TGTGCCAGCAGCGTTTCACAGGCGCACTCACCCCTCCACTTT; CDR3: CASSVSQAHSPLHF
D: TRBD2; size: -; J: TRBJ2-7; V: TRBV7-6; DNA: TGTGCCAGCACGGGACTAGCGGGGGGGCCTACCTACGAGCAGTACTTC; CDR3: CASTGLAGGPTYEQYF
D: TRBD1; size: -; J: TRBJ1-2; V: TRBV7-2; DNA: TGTGCCAGCAGCTTCGGACAGGGACATGGCTACACCTTC; CDR3: CASSFGQGHGYTF
D: -; size: -; J: TRBJ2-3; V: TRBV14; DNA: TGTGCCAGCAGCCTTCGGTCGGGGTTCACAGATACGCAGTATTTT; CDR3: CASSLRSGFTDTQYF
D: TRBD2; size: once; J: TRBJ2-3; V: TRBV7-3; DNA: TGTGCCAGCAGCACGAGCGGGGGCATGACCACAGATACGCAGTATTTT; CDR3: CASSTSGGMTTDTQYF
D: TRBD1; size: few; J: TRBJ2-7; V: TRBV11-3; DNA: TGTGCCAGCAGCATAGGGACAGGGGAGCTCGGCGAGCAGTACTTC; CDR3: CASSIGTGELGEQYF
D: -; size: -; J: TRBJ2-1; V: TRBV27; DNA: TGTGCCAGCAGTTCCGACCTCGAGCGGAGGAGCTCCTACAATGAGCAGTTCTTC; CDR3: CASSSDLERRSSYNEQFF
D: TRBD1; size: -; J: TRBJ2-1; V: TRBV6-1; DNA: TGTGCCAGCAGGAGAGGGACAGGGTCGACCAATGAGCAGTTCTTC; CDR3: CASRRGTGSTNEQFF
D: -; size: -; J: TRBJ1-4; V: TRBV6-5; DNA: TGTGCCAGCAGTTATTCGGGTGAAAAACTGTTTTTT; CDR3: CASSYSGEKLFF
D: -; size: -; J: TRBJ1-6; V: TRBV5-1; DNA: TGCGCCAGCAGCAAAACAGGGTCGGCTTCACCCCTCCACTTT; CDR3: CASSKTGSASPLHF
D: -; size: -; J: TRBJ2-3; V: TRBV7-2; DNA: TGTGCCAGCAGCTTAAACATAGTGGAGGGGACGCAGTATTTT; CDR3: CASSLNIVEGTQYF
D: TRBD2; size: -; J: TRBJ2-3; V: TRBV6-6; DNA: TGTGCCAGCATTGGGGGACGTGGCGGGGGAAGGGATACGCAGTATTTT; CDR3: CASIGGRGGGRDTQYF
D: -; size: -; J: TRBJ1-5; V: TRBV19; DNA: TGTGCCAGTAGGGCGGACAAGAATCAGCCCCAGCATTTT; CDR3: CASRADKNQPQHF
D: -; size: -; J: TRBJ2-2; V: TRBV4-1; DNA: TGCGCCAGCAGCCACGCCCCGGGACTGACCGGGTACACCGGGGAGCTGTTTTTT; CDR3: CASSHAPGLTGYTGELFF
D: -; size: -; J: TRBJ1-4; V: TRBV14; DNA: TGTGCCAGCAGCCAAGACCTAAGGGGAAAACTGTTTTTT; CDR3: CASSQDLRGKLFF
D: -; size: -; J: TRBJ1-1; V: TRBV19; DNA: TGTGCCAGTAGTACCGGGACTCTATGGGACACTGAAGCTTTCTTT; CDR3: CASSTGTLWDTEAFF
D: TRBD1; size: -; J: TRBJ1-4; V: TRBV7-3; DNA: TGTGCCAGCACCATCACCCTAACAGGGGGCCGGGAAAAACTGTTTTTT; CDR3: CASTITLTGGREKLFF
D: TRBD1; size: -; J: TRBJ2-1; V: TRBV7-2; DNA: TGTGCCAGCAGCCCGACAGGGACGGCAAGGAATGAGCAGTTCTTC; CDR3: CASSPTGTARNEQFF
D: -; size: few; J: TRBJ2-1; V: TRBV10-1; DNA: TGCGCCAGCAGTGAGCCCCCCAGCAATGAGCAGTTCTTC; CDR3: CASSEPPSNEQFF
D: -; size: -; J: TRBJ2-1; V: TRBV27; DNA: TGTGCCAGCAGTCCCCACGTCCCAGCTTTGGAGGGGAGGAATGAGCAGTTCTTC; CDR3: CASSPHVPALEGRNEQFF